This is a list of T cell receptor beta chains from one sample in a study of neurological immune-mediated disorders. Using its own MiXCR run on the 5' RACE reads, TCRdb lists one record per CDR3 protein. The sample lists 71,000 or so distinct CDR3 sequences, roughly 13% occurring once. Sequencing input: PBMCs. These receptors all come from a female donor with HTLV-1-associated myelopathy (HAM/TSP). Both conserved end residues are part of each CDR3. The D gene is left open where the match is weak. Each size is once, few or many counts, or a class when the clone is expanded.

d_gene	v_gene	abundance	j_gene	CDR3nt	CDR3aa
.	TRBV20-1	many	TRBJ2-3	TGCAGTGCTAGCGGGGCAGATACGCAGTATTTT	CSASGADTQYF
TRBD2	TRBV20-1	many	TRBJ2-2	TGCAGTGCCAGGACGGGGGGACGAACCGGGGAGCTGTTTTTT	CSARTGGRTGELFF
TRBD1	TRBV12-3/TRBV12-4	many	TRBJ1-2	TGTGCCAGCGCACGGGGACAGCAATATGGCTACACCTTC	CASARGQQYGYTF
TRBD1	TRBV6-5	many	TRBJ2-2	TGTGCCAGCAGTTACTCACGACAGGGGGCCGGGGAGCTGTTTTTT	CASSYSRQGAGELFF
.	TRBV18	few	TRBJ1-3	TGTGCCAGCTCACCAACAGGAAGCTCTGGAAACACCATATATTTT	CASSPTGSSGNTIYF
TRBD1	TRBV20-1	many	TRBJ1-5	TGCAGTGCTAGAGATCCACAGGGGCAGCCCCAGCATTTT	CSARDPQGQPQHF
TRBD1	TRBV5-1	many	TRBJ2-7	TGCGCCAGCAGCTCCCGGGACAGGGGGCAAAACGAGCAGTACTTC	CASSSRDRGQNEQYF
.	TRBV6-1	many	TRBJ1-1	TGTGCCAGCAGTGAAATCCGGAACACTGAAGCTTTCTTT	CASSEIRNTEAFF
TRBD1	TRBV20-1	many	TRBJ1-5	TGCAGTGCCGTATTAGGACAGGGAGGTCAGCCCCAGCATTTT	CSAVLGQGGQPQHF
TRBD2	TRBV28	many	TRBJ2-7	TGTGCCAGCAGTTTAGCGGGGGGGCTCAATTACGAGCAGTACTTC	CASSLAGGLNYEQYF
TRBD1	TRBV12-5	many	TRBJ1-4	TGTGCTAGTGGTTTGGTAGACAGGGGAAATGAAAAACTGTTTTTT	CASGLVDRGNEKLFF
.	TRBV7-8	many	TRBJ1-5	TGTGCCAGCAGCCCGGCACAGGGTCGTCAGCCCCAGCATTTT	CASSPAQGRQPQHF
.	TRBV11-2	many	TRBJ2-1	TGTGCCAGCAGCGCCTCCTACAATGAGCAGTTCTTC	CASSASYNEQFF